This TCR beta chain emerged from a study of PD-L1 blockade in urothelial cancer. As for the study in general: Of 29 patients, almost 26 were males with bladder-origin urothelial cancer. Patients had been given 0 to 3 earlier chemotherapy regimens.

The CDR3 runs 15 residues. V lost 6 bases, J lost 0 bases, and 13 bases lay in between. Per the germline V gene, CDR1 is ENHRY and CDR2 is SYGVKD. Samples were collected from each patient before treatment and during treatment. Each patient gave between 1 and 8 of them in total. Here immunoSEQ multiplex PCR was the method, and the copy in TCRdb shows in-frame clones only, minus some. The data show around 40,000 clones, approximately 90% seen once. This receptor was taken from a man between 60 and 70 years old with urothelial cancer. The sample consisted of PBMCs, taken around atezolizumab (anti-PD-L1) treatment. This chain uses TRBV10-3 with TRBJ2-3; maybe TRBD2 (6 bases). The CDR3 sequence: CAISQGSGSTDTQYF. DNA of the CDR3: TGTGCCATCAGCCAGGGTAGCGGTAGCACAGATACGCAGTATTTT.